This entry lists 2 T cell receptor beta chains sequenced from one sample in a study of blood T cell repertoires in COVID-19. Profiled with immunoSEQ multiplex PCR; TCRdb holds only in-frame clones, not every one. The data contain roughly 310,000 clones, about nine tenths of them singletons. The specimen was PBMCs or T cells enriched from blood (not recorded which). The receptors shown here come from a woman in her thirties or forties who had recovered from COVID-19.

The chain combines TRBV2 with TRBJ1-1; 10 positions match TRBD1. The length of the CDR3 is 13 residues. V trimming: 8 bases; J trimming: 7 bases; junction bases outside the gene matches: 7. The germline V gene encodes CDR1 SNHLY and CDR2 FYNNEI. The CDR3 here is CASEGQGMGEAFF. CDR3 coding DNA: TGTGCCAGCGAGGGACAGGGGATGGGTGAAGCTTTCTTT.

The rearrangement uses TRBV9 and TRBJ1-2; TRBD1 matches 9 bases. V lost 3 bases to trimming and J lost 4 bases; unmatched junction nucleotides: 4. The CDR3 has 14 residues. The germline gives CDR1 SGDLS, CDR2 YYNGEE. The CDR3 is CASSDRDRAYGYTF. The DNA of the CDR3 is TGTGCCAGCAGCGACCGGGACAGGGCCTATGGCTACACCTTC.